The 19 T cell receptor beta chains listed next were all sequenced from one sample in a study of glioma-infiltrating T cells after dendritic cell vaccination. Sample time point: after dendritic cell vaccination, including at tumor progression/relapse. Some clones are missing from TCRdb's copy, which holds only in-frame ones; the method was immunoSEQ multiplex PCR. The sample lists around 60,000 clones; 86% were seen once. Source: blood, taken after dendritic cell vaccination. Every receptor here comes from a human donor with glioblastoma.

The V and J genes are TRBV6-5 and TRBJ1-2; D is undetermined. The V end lost 5 bases, the J end lost 6 bases, and 13 bases lay between the germline ends. This CDR3 comprises 13 residues. The germline V gene has CDR1 MNHEY and CDR2 SVGAGI. This chain's CDR3 is CASSTPSRDGYTF. In DNA form, the CDR3 reads TGTGCCAGCAGTACTCCTTCCCGCGATGGCTACACCTTC.

V gene TRBV16 combines with J gene TRBJ1-3; D is uncertain. V lost 2 bases and J 0 bases, leaving 5 bases between the germline ends. Germline CDR1 and CDR2: KGHSY and FQNENV. The CDR3 extends over 14 amino acids. CDR3 bases: TGTGCCAGCAGCCAACAGGTCTCTGGAAACACCATATATTTT. The encoded protein is CASSQQVSGNTIYF.

The CDR3 protein is CASSWGTNEKLFF. The CDR3 bases are TGTGCCAGCTCCTGGGGCACTAATGAAAAACTGTTTTTT. The chain carries TRBV6-5 and TRBJ1-4; TRBD1 might be the D (5 bases). CDR3 size: 13 residues. Germline V gives CDR1 MNHEY, CDR2 SVGAGI. V dropped 8 bases and J dropped 2 bases, with 9 bases sitting between them.

The V call is TRBV7-9, the J call TRBJ1-1; D gene unclear. The germline V gene has CDR1 SEHNR and CDR2 FQNEAQ (reference sequence). The CDR3 extends over 12 amino acids. V was clipped by 5 bases and J by 1 base, with 5 bases between them. The CDR3 nucleotides are TGTGCCAGCAGCCCTACGAACACTGAAGCTTTCTTT. Translating gives CASSPTNTEAFF.

The rearrangement links TRBV14 to TRBJ1-1, with D possibly matching TRBD1 (5 bases). There are 15 residues in the CDR3. Germline lookup yields CDR1 SGHDN and CDR2 FVKESK. Trimming removed 0 bases at V and 5 bases at J, with 13 bases between. Here the CDR3 reads CASSQDIRRGTEAFF. CDR3 DNA sequence: TGTGCCAGCAGCCAAGATATCAGGAGGGGTACTGAAGCTTTCTTT.

This rearrangement joins TRBV9 to TRBJ1-2; TRBD1 is a possible D gene (6 bases). There are 14 residues in the CDR3. Germline CDR1 SGDLS, CDR2 YYNGEE. The V gene lost 0 bases and the J gene lost 2 bases, with 8 bases spanning the gap. Here the CDR3 DNA reads TGTGCCAGCAGCGTAGGGGACACAAACTATGGCTACACCTTC. Encoded protein: CASSVGDTNYGYTF.

The V and J genes are TRBV5-4 and TRBJ2-1, with 10 bases identical to TRBD2. CDR1 is SGHNT, CDR2 YYREEE, per germline (reference sequence). Trimming at V came to 2 bases and at J to 5 bases, leaving 1 base not matched to a gene. The CDR3 runs 14 residues. This chain's CDR3 is CASSLLAGNNEQFF. The CDR3 nucleotides read TGTGCCAGCAGCTTACTAGCGGGGAACAATGAGCAGTTCTTC. The full variable domain, in which reference TRBV5-4 and TRBJ2-1 provide the parts outside the CDR3, is ETGVTQSPTHLIKTRGQQVTLRCSSQSGHNTVSWYQQALGQGPQFIFQYYREEENGRGNFPPRFSGLQFPNYSSELNVNALELDDSALYLCASSLLAGNNEQFFGPGTRLTVL.

Of note for this clone: Mismatch with germline at one junction end may stem from a read error. The V gene is TRBV5-1, the J gene TRBJ2-2; D gene unclear. Germline values: CDR1 SGHRS, CDR2 YFSETQ. The CDR3 consists of 15 residues. As DNA, the CDR3 is TGCGCCAGCAACTTGAAAAGCGCCAACACCGGGGAGCTGTTTTTT. It translates to CASNLKSANTGELFF.

This clone occurred once. The rearrangement links TRBV30 to TRBJ2-5, with 10 bases lining up with TRBD2. This CDR3 is 16 amino acids long. CDR1 and CDR2 (germline): GTSNPN, SVGIG (reference sequence). V was clipped by 0 bases and J by 5 bases; unmatched bases: 9. The CDR3 sequence: CAWSVGLAASSETQYF. The CDR3 DNA is TGTGCCTGGAGTGTCGGACTAGCGGCCTCGTCGGAGACCCAGTACTTC.

This clone appeared a few times. This chain joins TRBV4-3 and TRBJ1-1; D is unclear. Germline CDR1 LGHNA, CDR2 YSLEER. CDR3 length: 17 residues. The V and J ends lost 1 base and 2 bases respectively, with 17 bases between them. CDR3 nucleotide sequence: TGCGCCAGCAGCCAAGGCCCAGGCGGCTCGGGAAACACTGAAGCTTTCTTT. It translates to CASSQGPGGSGNTEAFF.

Points on this clone: This sample includes further DNA sequences coding for the same CDR3. The rearrangement links TRBV7-9 to TRBJ2-1; unclear D gene. This CDR3 spans 14 amino acids. The ends were cut back, 0 bases at V and 7 bases at J, with 10 bases in the middle. Looked up from germline, CDR1 is SEHNR and CDR2 is FQNEAQ (reference sequence). CDR3 residues: CASSLARALNEQFF. In nucleotides, the CDR3 is TGTGCCAGCAGCTTAGCCCGAGCGCTAAATGAGCAGTTCTTC.

The V gene is TRBV11-3, the J gene TRBJ2-2, with D possibly TRBD2 on 6 matching bases. In germline, CDR1 is SGHNT, CDR2 YENEEA. V was clipped by 4 bases and J by 2 bases, with 14 bases between them. This CDR3 has 16 amino acids. Here the CDR3 reads CASSSPPGSNTGELFF. The CDR3 DNA follows: TGTGCCAGCAGCTCCCCCCCCGGGAGTAACACCGGGGAGCTGTTTTTT.

The CDR3 reads CASSLIGGGDRGQETQYF. CDR3 nucleotide sequence: TGCGCCAGCAGCTTGATTGGGGGAGGGGACAGGGGACAAGAGACCCAGTACTTC. The J gene is TRBJ2-5, the V gene TRBV5-1; 10 nucleotides match TRBD1. The CDR3 has 18 residues. Germline values: CDR1 SGHRS, CDR2 YFSETQ. V was pared by 1 base and J by 2 bases, with 11 bases of the junction left unmatched.

V and J are TRBV5-6 and TRBJ1-5; D possibly corresponds to TRBD1 (6 bases). The CDR3 loop spans 16 amino acids. The V gene's germline CDR1 is SGHDT and CDR2 YYEEEE. Trimming removed 4 bases at V and 0 bases at J, with 14 bases between. For the CDR3, the DNA is TGTGCCAGCAGCGTTAATCAGGGGTATAGCAATCAGCCCCAGCATTTT. Residues: CASSVNQGYSNQPQHF.

The chain joins TRBV11-3 to TRBJ2-6; 10 positions agree with TRBD1. This CDR3 has 19 residues. Germline CDR1 SGHNT, CDR2 YENEEA. The ends lost 5 bases at V and 4 bases at J; junction bases unmatched: 14. This CDR3 reads CASSLTRDRGPEGANVLTF. The CDR3 DNA is TGTGCCAGCAGCCTCACGAGGGACAGGGGCCCCGAAGGGGCCAACGTCCTGACTTTC.

The chain uses TRBV19 and TRBJ2-3; the D gene is possibly TRBD2 (6 bases). The CDR3 has 14 residues. V gave up 8 bases and J gave up 0 bases, with 12 bases separating them. Germline V gives CDR1 LNHDA, CDR2 SQIVND (reference sequence). The CDR3 reads CASCPGTSTDTQYF. As DNA, the CDR3 is TGTGCCAGTTGTCCCGGGACTAGCACAGATACGCAGTATTTT.

Only a few counts were recorded for this clone. The CDR3 spells CASSWTDSGNTIYF. CDR3 nucleotides: TGTGCCAGCAGCTGGACAGATAGTGGAAACACCATATATTTT. The V gene is TRBV11-2, the J gene TRBJ1-3; the D gene is possibly TRBD1 (6 bases). This CDR3 is 14 amino acids long. Germline lookup yields CDR1 SGHAT and CDR2 FQNNGV. V dropped 4 bases and J dropped 3 bases, with 10 bases sitting between them.

The chain uses TRBV5-5 and TRBJ1-2, with a tentative D call TRBD1 (5 bases). From germline, CDR1 is SGHKS and CDR2 YYEKEE (reference sequence). Trimming removed 0 bases at V and 4 bases at J, with 10 bases between. The CDR3 extends over 14 amino acids. CDR3 protein: CASSLGRGFYGYTF. CDR3 sequence (DNA): TGTGCCAGCAGCTTGGGGCGGGGGTTCTATGGCTACACCTTC.

This clone was recorded once. This rearrangement joins TRBV6-5 to TRBJ1-2; 8 bases align to TRBD1. The V segment lost 8 bases and the J segment 5 bases; nucleotides outside the gene matches: 7. The length of the CDR3 is 13 residues. CDR1 and CDR2 (germline): MNHEY, SVGAGI. DNA for the CDR3: TGTGCCAGCCAGGCAGGGGGCCGGTATGGCTACACCTTC. Its translation is CASQAGGRYGYTF.